The 4 T cell receptor beta chains below were found in one sample sequenced in a study of cytomegalovirus exposure and HLA in healthy donors. Primers: 60 Vbeta forward and 13 Jbeta reverse. Sequencing used immunoSEQ multiplex PCR; TCRdb keeps in-frame clones, though not all of them. The repertoire includes around 180,000 clones, 85% of them detected once, and 1% sits in the top ten. Sequencing used PBMCs. The receptors shown here come from a boy younger than 10 in good health and CMV-seronegative.

The genes are TRBV11-3 and TRBJ1-2; 7 nucleotides agree with TRBD1. Germline loops: CDR1 SGHNT, CDR2 YENEEA. V dropped 5 bases and J dropped 8; count of bases not matched to a gene: 5. The CDR3 consists of 12 residues. In nucleotides, the CDR3 is TGTGCCAGCAGCAGTGGACAGGTCGGCTACACCTTC. This translates into CASSSGQVGYTF.

V and J are TRBV6-1 and TRBJ2-7; D perhaps matches TRBD1 (5 bases). In germline, CDR1 is MNHNS, CDR2 SASEGT. The CDR3 is 14 amino acids. Trimming cost V 2 bases and J 4 bases, with 12 bases left between them. This CDR3 is CASSERAGPYEQYV. CDR3 DNA: TGTGCCAGCAGTGAAAGGGCAGGGCCGTACGAGCAGTACGTC.

The chain joins TRBV19 to TRBJ2-5, with a tentative D call TRBD1 (6 bases). Germline assignment: CDR1 LNHDA and CDR2 SQIVND (reference sequence). This CDR3 contains 17 residues. The V end lost 3 bases, the J end lost 6 bases, and 23 bases lay between the germline ends. DNA of the CDR3: TGTGCCAGTAGTATGGGACGGACAGTTGAGTTGGTTCAGACCCAGTACTTC. Translation: CASSMGRTVELVQTQYF.

The chain employs TRBV6-4 and TRBJ2-1, with D possibly TRBD2 on 5 matching bases. The germline V gene has CDR1 MRHNA and CDR2 SNTAGT. The CDR3 is 15 residues long. V lost 3 bases and J 5 bases, leaving 14 bases between the germline ends. The CDR3 DNA reads as TGTGCCAGCAGTGAAGGGTCAGAGGGAGACAATGAGCAGTTCTTC. The encoded protein is CASSEGSEGDNEQFF.